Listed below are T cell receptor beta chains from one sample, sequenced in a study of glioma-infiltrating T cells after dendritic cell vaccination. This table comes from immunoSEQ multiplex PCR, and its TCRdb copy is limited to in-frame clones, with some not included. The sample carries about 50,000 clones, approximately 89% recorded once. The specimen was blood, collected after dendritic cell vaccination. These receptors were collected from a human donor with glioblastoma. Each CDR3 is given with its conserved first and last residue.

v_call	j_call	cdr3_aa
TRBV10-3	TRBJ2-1	CAITGTSGHSYNEQFF
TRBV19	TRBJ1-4	CASRRQGNFEKLFF
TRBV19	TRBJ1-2	CASSFKAGIRGYTF
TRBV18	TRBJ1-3	CASSLQGTGNTIYF
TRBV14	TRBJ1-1	CASSQVGGTEAFF
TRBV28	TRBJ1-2	CASSLGRGRLGYTF
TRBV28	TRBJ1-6	CASSFWGQTYNSPLHF
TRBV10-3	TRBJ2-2	CAITKTSGRGTGELFF
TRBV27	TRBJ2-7	CASGHEQYF
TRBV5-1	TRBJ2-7	CASSFNPGQGYSEQYF
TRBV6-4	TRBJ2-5	CASKQGLAHYQETQYF
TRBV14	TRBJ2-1	CASSQALGGGMYNEQFF
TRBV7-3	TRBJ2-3	CASSLTADIGDTQYF
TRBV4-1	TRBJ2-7	CASSHRGYSYEQYF
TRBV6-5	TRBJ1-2	CASSEVGGSNGYTF
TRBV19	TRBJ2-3	CASTKAGATDTQYF
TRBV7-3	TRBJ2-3	CASSLGADTQYF